Sequencing of this T cell receptor beta chain was carried out in a study of response to subunit inactivated influenza vaccine. From the RT-PCR reads, TCRdb called clonotypes with MiXCR, one entry per CDR3 protein. This table holds hundreds of thousands of distinct CDR3 sequences, roughly 14% found once. The length of the CDR3 is 12 residues. Trimming at V came to 5 bases and at J to 5 bases, leaving 3 bases not matched to a gene. In germline, CDR1 is ENHRY, CDR2 SYGVKD. On this clonotype: The antigen is unknown.

Study findings and constraints: Authors proposed each seasonal influenza vaccination draws in few new T cells.

The genes are TRBV10-3 and TRBJ2-7; 7 bases match TRBD1. The sequences come from PBMCs from blood, collected about 11 days after vaccination. The TCR sequence derives from a middle-aged man who received an inactivated influenza vaccine. The CDR3 DNA reads TGTGCCATCAGTTCTGACAGGGACGAGCAGTACTTC. As protein: CAISSDRDEQYF.